The clone carrying this TCR beta chain showed up just once. The data originate from a study of blood T cell repertoires in COVID-19. At the level of the study: PBMCs, B-cell-depleted T cells, or T cells were the source of the cDNA or gDNA that made up the material.

Deletions cut 0 bases from V and 7 bases from J, with 19 bases between. The germline V gene encodes CDR1 SGHRS and CDR2 YFSETQ. This CDR3 has 16 amino acids. Clones were read by immunoSEQ multiplex PCR, and TCRdb kept only the in-frame ones, dropping some. The sample lists about 18,000 clones, roughly 91% occurring once. The source of this sequence is a human donor in a cohort sampled during active COVID-19. Sequenced sample: peripheral blood. The J gene is TRBJ1-2, the V gene TRBV5-1, with a tentative D call TRBD1 (6 bases). This chain's CDR3 is CASSLDGGALFGGYTF. The CDR3 nucleotides are TGCGCCAGCAGCTTGGATGGGGGCGCATTATTTGGTGGCTACACCTTC.